These T cell receptor beta chains were read from a single sample in a study of blood T cell repertoires in COVID-19. The data were produced by immunoSEQ multiplex PCR, yet TCRdb's version contains in-frame clones alone and is incomplete. Among over 100,000 clones listed, 75% to 85% were seen once. The sequenced sample consisted of peripheral blood. The origin of the receptors is a man aged 70-80 years with acute or convalescent COVID-19. CDR3s include the opening cysteine and the closing phenylalanine or tryptophan. The D gene is left open where the match is weak. For some rows the clone size is stated as once, few or many, or as a class when expanded; others skip it.

j_call d_call clone_size v_call cdr3_aa cdr3_nt
TRBJ2-1 NA NA TRBV5-1 CASGPGESYNEQFF TGCGCCAGCGGCCCGGGGGAGTCCTACAATGAGCAGTTCTTC
TRBJ1-6 NA NA TRBV28 CASSLDRGGSYNSPLHF TGTGCCAGCAGTTTAGACCGGGGAGGGAGCTATAATTCACCCCTCCACTTT
TRBJ1-3 NA NA TRBV12-3/TRBV12-4 CASSSLTGNTIYF TGTGCCAGCAGTTCTCTTACTGGAAACACCATATATTTT
TRBJ1-5 NA NA TRBV5-1 CASSSGPGDQPQHF TGCGCCAGCAGCTCCGGGCCGGGGGATCAGCCCCAGCATTTT
TRBJ1-6 NA few TRBV7-2 CASSLDWYSSYNSPLHF TGTGCCAGCAGCTTAGATTGGTACAGCTCCTATAATTCACCCCTCCACTTT
TRBJ1-5 NA NA TRBV19 CASSIRGGSNQPQHF TGTGCCAGTAGTATAAGGGGTGGAAGCAATCAGCCCCAGCATTTT
TRBJ1-5 NA NA TRBV5-1 CASSPSPKSNQPQHF TGCGCCAGCAGCCCCAGTCCAAAGAGCAATCAGCCCCAGCATTTT
TRBJ1-6 TRBD1 NA TRBV15 CATSRDRQGASGSPLHF TGTGCCACCAGCAGAGATCGACAGGGGGCATCGGGTTCACCCCTCCACTTT
TRBJ1-2 TRBD1 NA TRBV5-1 CASSLEGDRGNGYTF TGCGCCAGCAGCTTGGAGGGGGACAGGGGTAATGGCTACACCTTC
TRBJ1-2 TRBD1 once TRBV28 CASRTGSTNYGYTF TGTGCCAGCAGGACAGGGAGCACTAACTATGGCTACACCTTC
TRBJ2-5 TRBD1 NA TRBV18 CASSPTGRQGGETQYF TGTGCCAGCTCACCAACGGGGCGACAGGGGGGCGAGACCCAGTACTTC
TRBJ1-2 NA NA TRBV7-9 CASSPQGWGYTF TGTGCCAGCAGCCCCCAGGGTTGGGGCTACACCTTC
TRBJ2-2 NA NA TRBV6-5 CASRYDRTNTGELFF TGTGCCAGCAGGTATGACAGGACGAACACCGGGGAGCTGTTTTTT
TRBJ1-2 NA NA TRBV6-5 CASSQGLKSYGYTF TGTGCCAGCAGCCAGGGTCTCAAATCCTATGGCTACACCTTC
TRBJ1-1 NA once TRBV11-2 CASSLLGGGTEAFF TGTGCCAGCAGCTTACTGGGCGGGGGCACTGAAGCTTTCTTT
TRBJ1-4 NA NA TRBV28 CASLLGEKLFF TGTGCCAGCCTCCTAGGTGAAAAACTGTTTTTT
TRBJ2-7 TRBD1 few TRBV4-1 CASSQDDRDEQYF TGCGCCAGCAGCCAAGATGACAGGGACGAGCAGTACTTC
TRBJ2-1 NA NA TRBV5-1 CASSPSGQGNNEQFF TGCGCCAGCAGCCCCTCGGGGCAGGGGAACAATGAGCAGTTCTTC
TRBJ1-1 NA NA TRBV18 CASSPSGVSTEAFF TGTGCCAGCTCACCATCCGGGGTTTCGACTGAAGCTTTCTTT
TRBJ2-5 NA NA TRBV24-1 CATSDPLGRPPGEKETQYF TGTGCCACCAGTGACCCATTGGGCAGACCCCCGGGGGAAAAAGAGACCCAGTACTTC
TRBJ1-2 TRBD1 NA TRBV11-2 CASTRQGADYGYTF TGTGCCAGCACCCGACAGGGGGCGGACTATGGCTACACCTTC
TRBJ1-2 NA medium-sized TRBV29-1 CSVDGAYGYTF TGCAGCGTTGATGGAGCTTATGGCTACACCTTC
TRBJ1-5 NA once TRBV5-8 CASSLSGDSNQPQHF TGTGCCAGCAGCTTATCAGGGGATAGCAATCAGCCCCAGCATTTT
TRBJ2-2 TRBD2 NA TRBV5-4 CASSSKSGSIGTGELFF TGTGCCAGCAGCTCAAAGAGCGGGAGTATCGGCACCGGGGAGCTGTTTTTT
TRBJ2-1 TRBD1 few TRBV28 CASRPPTGTVSYNEQFF TGTGCCAGCAGGCCGCCCACCGGGACAGTTTCCTACAATGAGCAGTTCTTC
TRBJ1-5 NA NA TRBV2 CASSEVPGQPQHF TGTGCCAGCAGTGAAGTGCCGGGTCAGCCCCAGCATTTT
TRBJ1-4 NA NA TRBV28 CASSPSGLRRNEKLFF TGTGCCAGCAGCCCCTCGGGGTTGCGGAGGAATGAAAAACTGTTTTTT
TRBJ1-1 NA NA TRBV10-2 CASRAGWAEAFF TGCGCCAGCAGGGCAGGGTGGGCTGAAGCTTTCTTT
TRBJ2-7 TRBD1 NA TRBV9 CASSPRGQVYEQYF TGTGCCAGCAGCCCCCGTGGACAGGTCTACGAGCAGTACTTC
TRBJ2-7 TRBD2 once TRBV4-1 CASSQDSGRKGEQYF TGCGCCAGCAGCCAAGATTCCGGGAGGAAGGGCGAGCAGTACTTC
TRBJ1-2 NA few TRBV6-5 CASSYTALNYGYTF TGTGCCAGCAGTTACACTGCCCTAAACTATGGCTACACCTTC
TRBJ2-7 NA NA TRBV6-5 CASSYEGRPYEQYF TGTGCCAGCAGTTACGAGGGCAGACCCTACGAGCAGTACTTC
TRBJ2-1 TRBD1 NA TRBV19 CASSIARDSNEQFF TGTGCCAGTAGTATAGCTAGGGACAGTAATGAGCAGTTCTTC
TRBJ1-2 NA once TRBV28 CASRTTKGQEGYTF TGTGCCAGCAGAACGACGAAGGGACAAGAGGGCTACACCTTC
TRBJ2-5 NA NA TRBV30 CAWSVQGSVETQYF TGTGCCTGGAGTGTACAGGGTTCAGTGGAGACCCAGTACTTC
TRBJ1-1 NA NA TRBV24-1 CATSDLQARRDTEAFF TGTGCCACCAGTGATTTGCAGGCCCGGAGGGACACTGAAGCTTTCTTT
TRBJ2-7 TRBD2 NA TRBV27 CASSRGRGVLTEQYF TGTGCCAGCAGTAGGGGCCGGGGGGTCCTCACGGAGCAGTACTTC
TRBJ2-1 TRBD2 NA TRBV3-1/TRBV3-2 CASSQGLTSLNEQFF TGTGCCAGCAGCCAAGGACTGACTAGCCTCAATGAGCAGTTCTTC
TRBJ1-1 NA NA TRBV2 CASSDPAEAFF TGTGCCAGCAGTGATCCCGCTGAAGCTTTCTTT
TRBJ1-5 NA NA TRBV6-2/TRBV6-3 CASSFRPGGGYNQPQHF TGTGCCAGCAGCTTCAGGCCCGGGGGGGGCTACAATCAGCCCCAGCATTTT
TRBJ2-7 NA NA TRBV5-4 CASSLSNEQYF TGTGCCAGCAGCTTATCTAACGAGCAGTACTTC
TRBJ1-5 NA NA TRBV5-1 CASSLGAGDQPQHF TGCGCCAGCAGTTTGGGCGCGGGAGATCAGCCCCAGCATTTT
TRBJ1-5 NA once TRBV6-6 CASERGLGQPQHF TGTGCCAGCGAGCGGGGGCTGGGGCAGCCCCAGCATTTT
TRBJ1-1 NA NA TRBV6-6 CASSTGNTEAFF TGTGCCAGCAGCACAGGGAACACTGAAGCTTTCTTT
TRBJ2-7 TRBD1 NA TRBV7-8 CASSLNSQGAAYEQYF TGTGCCAGCAGCTTAAATTCACAGGGGGCGGCTTACGAGCAGTACTTC